This T cell receptor beta chain stems from a study of beta chain features in type 1 diabetes. There are a few counts of this clone. Of the isolated RNA, all was reverse transcribed, and so the sequenced material was expressed TCRB transcripts. This table comes from immunoSEQ multiplex PCR, and its TCRdb copy is limited to in-frame clones, with some not included. The sample lists about 400,000 clones; 10% to 15% were seen once. From germline, CDR1 is SGHTA and CDR2 FQGNSA. V lost 7 bases to trimming and J lost 2 bases; unmatched junction nucleotides: 5. The CDR3 spans 15 residues. This receptor was obtained from a man between 18 and 29 years old in good health. This rearrangement joins TRBV7-2 to TRBJ1-5, with 10 bases that match TRBD1. Sequencing used naive CD4+ T cells from blood. CDR3 region: CASTGTGEGNQPQHF. The CDR3 DNA reads TGTGCCAGCACCGGGACAGGGGAAGGCAATCAGCCCCAGCATTTT.